The rows below give T cell receptor beta chains drawn from one sample of a study of CD8 T cells in ankylosing spondylitis. TCRdb processed the 5' RACE reads anew with MiXCR; each CDR3 protein has one entry. Of hundreds of thousands of distinct CDR3 sequences in the sample, approximately 8% were seen once. Sequenced material: blood, either unsorted or a sorted T cell fraction (not recorded which). Receptors were obtained from a female donor with ankylosing spondylitis or in good health (not recorded which). The CDR3 runs from the conserved cysteine through the conserved F or W. The D gene is left open where the match is weak. The size entry is marked missing in some rows and otherwise reads once, few, many or a size class.

few,TRBJ1-1,TRBV6-1,-,13,TGTGCCAGCACCCGTGGGCAAGACACTGAAGCTTTCTTT,CASTRGQDTEAFF
once,TRBJ2-1,TRBV7-9,-,14,TGTGCCAGCAGCTTAGCGCAGGGAAGCAATGAGCAGTTCTTC,CASSLAQGSNEQFF
many,TRBJ2-1,TRBV18,-,16,TGTGCCAGCTCAAACCCAACAGTCTACTTCCACAATGAGCAGTTCTTC,CASSNPTVYFHNEQFF
-,TRBJ1-1,TRBV4-3,-,13,TGCGCCAGCAGCCAAGAGTGGAACACTGAAGCTTTCTTT,CASSQEWNTEAFF
many,TRBJ2-5,TRBV4-3,-,13,TGCGCCAGCAGCCGGAGCTTAGGAGAGACCCAGTACTTC,CASSRSLGETQYF
many,TRBJ1-2,TRBV27,TRBD1,13,TGTGCCAGCAGTCCGAGACAGGGTTCTGGCTACACCTTC,CASSPRQGSGYTF
many,TRBJ2-2,TRBV12-5,TRBD1,15,TGTGCTAGTGGGTCCGGGACAGGCAGGAGAAGGGAGCTGTTTTTT,CASGSGTGRRRELFF
-,TRBJ2-1,TRBV20-1,TRBD2,12,TGCAGTGCTAGCGGGAGGGCCCATGAGCAGTTCTTC,CSASGRAHEQFF
many,TRBJ2-6,TRBV29-1,TRBD1,16,TGCAGCGTTGAAGGGACAGGCGACTCTGGGGCCAACGTCCTGACTTTC,CSVEGTGDSGANVLTF
many,TRBJ1-5,TRBV29-1,TRBD1,13,TGCAGCGTCGGGACAGCTAGGAATCAGCCCCAGCATTTT,CSVGTARNQPQHF
many,TRBJ2-4,TRBV12-3/TRBV12-4,-,15,TGTGCCAGCAGTCCAAGTTCACTAGCCAAAAACATTCAGTACTTC,CASSPSSLAKNIQYF
many,TRBJ1-2,TRBV20-1,TRBD1,13,TGCAGTGCTTCTCCGGGACAGCACTATGGCTACACCTTC,CSASPGQHYGYTF
many,TRBJ1-5,TRBV5-1,TRBD1,13,TGCGCCAGCAGCAGGGACAGGGATGAGCCCCAGCATTTT,CASSRDRDEPQHF
many,TRBJ2-1,TRBV7-9,TRBD2,15,TGTGCCAGCAGCATCACTAGCGGGACCTACAATGAGCAGTTCTTC,CASSITSGTYNEQFF
many,TRBJ2-5,TRBV11-2,TRBD2,16,TGTGCCAGCAGCTTAGAAGGTCTAGCGGGAGGGGAGACCCAGTACTTC,CASSLEGLAGGETQYF
many,TRBJ2-5,TRBV7-7,TRBD2,15,TGTGCTAGCAGCCACGGACTAGCGACCCCAGAGACCCAGTACTTC,CASSHGLATPETQYF
-,TRBJ2-3,TRBV7-2,TRBD2,17,TGTGCCAGCAGCTTAGGTCCTAGCGGGAGTTTCACAGATACGCAGTATTTT,CASSLGPSGSFTDTQYF
few,TRBJ2-1,TRBV7-2,-,15,TGTGCCAGCAGCGCTACCCCAGGGAACGCGGGTGAGCAGTTCTTC,CASSATPGNAGEQFF
-,TRBJ2-1,TRBV3-1,-,19,TGTGCCAGCTCCAAGCTTGGCGGCGGAGAACCTAGCTCCTACAATGAGCAGTTCTTC,CASSKLGGGEPSSYNEQFF
-,TRBJ1-4,TRBV7-2,TRBD1,15,TGTGCCAGCAGCGTTACCGGGACAGGGGATGAAAAACTGTTTTTT,CASSVTGTGDEKLFF
many,TRBJ2-2,TRBV10-3,-,14,TGTGCCACCTCCGGGACTTCGAACACCGGGGAGCTGTTTTTT,CATSGTSNTGELFF
many,TRBJ2-4,TRBV6-5,-,14,TGTGCCAGCAGTTCCCCCATCGGGGGAAACATTCAGTACTTC,CASSSPIGGNIQYF
many,TRBJ2-1,TRBV5-1,TRBD2,16,TGCGCCAGCAGCCTGGGAGGGACTAGCGGCTACAATGAGCAGTTCTTC,CASSLGGTSGYNEQFF
many,TRBJ1-5,TRBV15,TRBD1,15,TGTGCCACCAGCAGAGAGACAGGGGGAACTCAGCCCCAGCATTTT,CATSRETGGTQPQHF
many,TRBJ1-2,TRBV29-1,-,12,TGCAGCGTAGACAGGTCCTACTATGGCTACACCTTC,CSVDRSYYGYTF
many,TRBJ1-5,TRBV28,-,14,TGTGCCAGCCGATACACAGGAATCAATCAGCCCCAGCATTTT,CASRYTGINQPQHF
many,TRBJ1-2,TRBV20-1,TRBD1,12,TGCAGTGCTGGGGGGACAGGGGAAGGCTACACCTTC,CSAGGTGEGYTF
many,TRBJ2-2,TRBV5-1,-,15,TGCGCCAGCAGCAGGACTTCCCAAAACACCGGGGAGCTGTTTTTT,CASSRTSQNTGELFF
many,TRBJ2-5,TRBV11-2,-,14,TGTGCCAGCAGCTCAACAGGGAATCAAGAGACCCAGTACTTC,CASSSTGNQETQYF
many,TRBJ1-5,TRBV2,TRBD1,14,TGTGCCAGCAGTGACAGACAGGGGCGTCAGCCCCAGCATTTT,CASSDRQGRQPQHF
many,TRBJ1-3,TRBV11-2,-,17,TGTGCCAGCAGCCTACAACCCGGACAGAGCTCTGGAAACACCATATATTTT,CASSLQPGQSSGNTIYF
many,TRBJ2-7,TRBV10-3,TRBD1,18,TGTGCCATCAGTGAGTCACGGAACAGGGGCCGCCAAGGCGGCGAGCAGTACTTC,CAISESRNRGRQGGEQYF
many,TRBJ2-6,TRBV20-1,-,12,TGCAGCGTATCAAGGGGGGCCAACGTCCTGACTTTC,CSVSRGANVLTF
-,TRBJ2-1,TRBV20-1,-,13,TGCAGTGCAGCCGGACGCGTCGACAATGAGCAGTTCTTC,CSAAGRVDNEQFF
many,TRBJ2-1,TRBV7-8,TRBD2,12,TGTGCCAGTGGACTAGCAAGCAATGAGCAGTTCTTC,CASGLASNEQFF
few,TRBJ2-5,TRBV7-9,-,13,TGTGCCAGCAGCTTACCCAGACAAGAGACCCAGTACTTC,CASSLPRQETQYF
many,TRBJ2-1,TRBV29-1,TRBD2,13,TGCAGCGTTGAAGATACGGCGGGGGAGGAGCAGTTCTTC,CSVEDTAGEEQFF
few,TRBJ1-2,TRBV11-2,-,15,TGTGCCAGCAGCTCCCTAGGGGGACCCCTGGGGGGCTACACCTTC,CASSSLGGPLGGYTF
-,TRBJ2-1,TRBV7-3,TRBD2,17,TGTGCCAGCAGCCCCAGACCGACTAGCGGGGTCTACAATGAGCAGTTCTTC,CASSPRPTSGVYNEQFF
many,TRBJ2-3,TRBV20-1,-,16,TGCAGTGCTTCCGCCCATTTGGGGACGGGTTCAGATACGCAGTATTTT,CSASAHLGTGSDTQYF
many,TRBJ1-4,TRBV3-1,-,15,TGTGCCAGCAGTGAGACGGCTGCAACTAATGAAAAACTGTTTTTT,CASSETAATNEKLFF
many,TRBJ2-4,TRBV5-1,-,15,TGCGCCAGCAGTATGCCCGGGAGTCTAGGAAACATTCAGTACTTC,CASSMPGSLGNIQYF
many,TRBJ1-3,TRBV2,-,15,TGTGCCAGCAGTGGAAGGACTTTCTCTGGAAACACCATATATTTT,CASSGRTFSGNTIYF
many,TRBJ2-3,TRBV7-2,-,12,TGTGCCAGCAGCCCAGACGTAAGGACGCAGTATTTT,CASSPDVRTQYF
many,TRBJ1-4,TRBV4-2,-,13,TGTGCCAGCAGCCAAGTTGCGGAAGAAAAACTGTTTTTT,CASSQVAEEKLFF